The 16 T cell receptor beta chains below all came from one sample that was sequenced in a study of vaccination effects on CD4 cells after COVID-19. For these receptors, no antigen is known. Antigen-specific CD4+ T cell clonotypes were called by their expansion after viral peptide-pool culture in ViraFEST. When around 10 days of culture had elapsed, CD4+ T cells were isolated. The vaccine recipients had no prior SARS-CoV-2 infection, with negative nucleocapsid antibodies. Profiling relied on immunoSEQ multiplex PCR, and the TCRdb table lists in-frame clones only, not all of them. The sample holds about 22,000 clones, approximately 81% seen once. The source material was CD4+ T cells from PBMCs cultured with HCoV-NL63 spike peptides, sampled before COVID-19 vaccination. These receptors came from a human donor who received a COVID-19 vaccine.

This clone was seen more than once but under ten times. The junction departs from germline at one end; a sequencing error may be responsible. This chain connects TRBV5-4 to TRBJ1-1; no clear D. This CDR3 region has 11 residues. Germline V gene lookup returns CDR1 SGHNT and CDR2 YYREEE (reference sequence). The CDR3 DNA is TGTGCCAGCAGCTTGAATACTGAAGCTTTCTTT. It codes for CASSLNTEAFF.

The V and J genes are TRBV3-1 (or the pseudogene TRBV3-2) and TRBJ1-4, with 9 bases that match TRBD1. This CDR3 has 15 amino acids. Germline-derived CDR1 and CDR2 are LGHDT and YNNKEL (reference sequence). V shed 3 bases, J shed 8 bases, and the junction held 7 bases outside the gene matches. The CDR3 sequence is CASSHSGTGSEKLFF. CDR3 DNA sequence: TGTGCCAGCAGCCATTCCGGGACAGGGTCGGAAAAACTGTTTTTT.

This sequence joins TRBV24-1 and TRBJ2-3; TRBD1 or TRBD2 may be the D gene (5 bases each). Germline assignment: CDR1 KGHDR and CDR2 SFDVKD. The CDR3 length is 15 residues. The V and J ends lost 4 bases and 2 bases respectively, with 12 bases between them. The CDR3 coding sequence is TGTGCCACCAGTGACCCCGGGACCCACACAGATACGCAGTATTTT. Translated: CATSDPGTHTDTQYF.

The chain links TRBV6-4 to TRBJ2-5, with 8 bases that match TRBD2. The trim removed 0 bases at V and 2 bases at J, leaving 8 bases unmatched. Germline loops: CDR1 MRHNA, CDR2 SNTAGT. The CDR3 has 17 residues. CDR3 in amino acids: CASSDSAAGDNQETQYF. CDR3 bases: TGTGCCAGCAGTGACTCGGCAGCGGGGGACAATCAAGAGACCCAGTACTTC.

This rearrangement joins TRBV5-4 to TRBJ2-6; possible D gene TRBD2, 7 bases. The CDR3 totals 15 residues. V was clipped by 6 bases and J by 2 bases, with 12 bases between them. CDR1 SGHNT and CDR2 YYREEE come from the germline V gene (reference sequence). The CDR3 is CASTKGGAGANVLTF. DNA of the CDR3: TGTGCCAGCACCAAAGGGGGGGCTGGGGCCAACGTCCTGACTTTC.

The CDR3 DNA reads as TGTGCCAGCAGGGCAGGGTCAGATACGCAGTATTTT. Translation: CASRAGSDTQYF. The chain links TRBV12-3 or TRBV12-4 to TRBJ2-3, with a possible D match to TRBD1 (5 bases). V was shortened by 6 bases and J by 4 bases, with 8 bases between the two germline ends. The CDR3 loop spans 12 amino acids.

The chain carries TRBV18 and TRBJ2-7; no reliable D call. Trimming left V 0 bases short and J 0 bases short, with 12 bases between. CDR3 length equals 16 residues. Germline assignment: CDR1 KGHSH and CDR2 LQKENI. CDR3 sequence: CASSPPNLALSYEQYF. The CDR3, as DNA: TGTGCCAGCTCACCACCGAACCTCGCTCTCTCCTACGAGCAGTACTTC.

V gene TRBV5-1 combines with J gene TRBJ1-1, with TRBD1 matching over 9 bases. The trim removed 5 bases at V and 5 bases at J, leaving 13 bases unmatched. The V gene's germline CDR1 is SGHRS and CDR2 YFSETQ. CDR3 length equals 16 residues. CDR3 region: CASSHTGQGSKTEAFF. The DNA for the CDR3 is TGCGCCAGCAGTCATACGGGACAGGGTTCTAAGACTGAAGCTTTCTTT.

The chain employs TRBV19 and TRBJ1-2, with a possible D match to TRBD1 (6 bases). V was cut by 8 bases and J by 6 bases, with 16 bases left in between. This CDR3 is 13 amino acids long. CDR1 is LNHDA, CDR2 SQIVND, per germline (reference sequence). In DNA, the CDR3 is TGTGCCAGTGCACGGTCAAACAGGGATGGCTACACCTTC. Residues: CASARSNRDGYTF.

This chain uses TRBV5-6 with TRBJ2-1; TRBD2 agrees at 16 bases. CDR1 and CDR2 from the germline V gene are SGHDT and YYEEEE. This CDR3 has 17 residues. With V trimmed by 3 bases and J by 7 bases, 7 bases remained unmatched. For the CDR3, the DNA is TGTGCCAGCAGCTACTCGGGACTAGCGGGGGGGCGGAATGAGCAGTTCTTC. This sequence encodes CASSYSGLAGGRNEQFF.

The chain joins TRBV12-3 or TRBV12-4 to TRBJ1-2, with a possible D match to TRBD1 (5 bases). Trimming removed 7 bases from V and 5 bases from J, with 11 bases in between. The CDR3 spans 12 residues. CDR3 bases: TGTGCCAGCATACAGGACGGATATGGCTACACCTTC. Translated: CASIQDGYGYTF.

J is TRBJ2-7 and V is TRBV19; D is perhaps TRBD2 (5 bases). The CDR3 runs 14 residues. Germline CDR1 reads LNHDA; CDR2 reads SQIVND (reference sequence). The V and J ends lost 0 bases and 3 bases respectively, with 9 bases between them. In nucleotides, the CDR3 is TGTGCCAGTAGTATAGATGTTCGGGGCTACGAGCAGTACTTC. It is translated as CASSIDVRGYEQYF.

V usage is TRBV5-4 and J usage is TRBJ1-1, with D unclear. V was shortened by 4 bases and J by 0 bases, with 7 bases between the two germline ends. Germline V gene data show CDR1 as SGHNT and CDR2 as YYREEE (reference sequence). The CDR3 length is 13 residues. CDR3 in amino acids: CASSPELNTEAFF. Written as DNA, the CDR3 is TGTGCCAGCAGCCCAGAGTTGAACACTGAAGCTTTCTTT.

The V gene is TRBV7-9, the J gene TRBJ2-1; 8 positions match TRBD1. The CDR3 runs 15 residues. Germline CDR1 SEHNR, CDR2 FQNEAQ (reference sequence). V trimming: 5 bases; J trimming: 6 bases; junction bases outside the gene matches: 9. As DNA, the CDR3 is TGTGCCAGCAGCCACTGGACAGGGTCTTCCAATGAGCAGTTCTTC. It is translated as CASSHWTGSSNEQFF.

V and J are TRBV28 and TRBJ2-1; no definite D call. From germline, CDR1 is MDHEN and CDR2 SYDVKM. Between the trimmed V and J ends, which lost 2 bases and 6 bases, there was a span of 8 bases. This CDR3 is 13 amino acids long. CDR3 region: CASSLGRTNEQFF. The CDR3 nucleotides are TGTGCCAGCAGTTTAGGTCGTACCAATGAGCAGTTCTTC.

This clone occurred a few times. V usage is TRBV2 and J usage is TRBJ2-7; no clear D. Between the trimmed V and J ends, which lost 4 bases and 6 bases, there was a span of 10 bases. Germline V CDR1 and CDR2: SNHLY, FYNNEI. This CDR3 contains 12 residues. In DNA, the CDR3 is TGTGCCAGCAGTGGGAGCATGCCCGAGCAGTACTTC. This translates into CASSGSMPEQYF.